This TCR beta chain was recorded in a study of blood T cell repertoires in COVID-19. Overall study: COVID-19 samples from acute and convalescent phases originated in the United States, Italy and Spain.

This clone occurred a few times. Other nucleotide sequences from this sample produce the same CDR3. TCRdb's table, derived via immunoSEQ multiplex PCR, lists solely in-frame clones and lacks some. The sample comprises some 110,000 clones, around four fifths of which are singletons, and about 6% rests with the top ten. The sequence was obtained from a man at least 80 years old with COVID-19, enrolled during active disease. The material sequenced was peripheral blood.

The CDR3 reads CASSLGRLYEQYF. Here the CDR3 DNA reads TGTGCCAGCAGCTTGGGGCGCCTGTACGAGCAGTACTTC. The rearrangement joins TRBV7-2 to TRBJ2-7; TRBD1 is a possible D gene (5 bases). Germline CDR1 SGHTA, CDR2 FQGNSA. The CDR3 has 13 residues. Trimming removed 3 bases at V and 4 bases at J, with 10 bases between.